This TCR beta chain emerged from a study of cytomegalovirus exposure and HLA in healthy donors. The study, taken as a whole, reports: After further analysis at a later stage, 16,951 TCR beta sequences were associated with HLA alleles at 0.05 false discovery rate.

The PCR employed 60 Vbeta primers together with 13 Jbeta primers. In the original analysis: There were around 78 million unique TCR beta chains by a later count, and approximately 10 million of them were shared. This table comes from immunoSEQ multiplex PCR, and its TCRdb copy is limited to in-frame clones, with some not included. V and J calls plus clone size are reproduced from that table; the DNA served to infer D and trimming. The data contain approximately 200,000 clones, approximately 82% of them singletons. This clone was detected only a few times. The antigen remains unidentified. The donors comprised healthy bone marrow donors. V was clipped by 4 bases and J by 0 bases, with 4 bases between them. Germline V gene sequence: CDR1 SEHNR, CDR2 FQNEAQ (reference sequence). This CDR3 comprises 14 residues.

This chain links TRBV7-9 with TRBJ2-6; no definite D call. The sample was PBMCs. The sequence was obtained from a woman aged 18-29 years in good health and CMV-seropositive. CDR3 residues: CASSSDSGANVLTF. The DNA for the CDR3 is TGTGCCAGCAGCTCAGACTCTGGGGCCAACGTCCTGACTTTC.